These T cell receptor beta chains were read from a single sample in a study of blood T cell repertoires in COVID-19. The method was immunoSEQ multiplex PCR; TCRdb's version includes in-frame clones alone and lacks a portion of them. Of more than 100,000 clones in the sample, more than 70% were seen once. Specimen: peripheral blood. The receptor source for this set is a woman older than 75 in a cohort sampled during active COVID-19. Both conserved end residues are part of each CDR3. Each record gives: V gene, clone size, D gene, J gene, CDR3 DNA, CDR3 protein. A D gene is named only where the DNA matches it firmly. The size field is filled for only some rows; it gives once, few, many or a size class.

>TRBV11-2|.|TRBD2|TRBJ2-1
TGTGCCAGCAGCTTTCCTAGCGGGAGATCTAACAATGAGCAGTTCTTC
CASSFPSGRSNNEQFF
>TRBV20-1|.|.|TRBJ2-1
TGCAGTGCTAGAGAGGAGGGCGGGCAGTTCTTC
CSAREEGGQFF
>TRBV7-9|.|TRBD2|TRBJ2-1
TGTGCCAGCAGCTTAGCCAAGACTAGCGGTTCCTACAATGAGCAGTTCTTC
CASSLAKTSGSYNEQFF
>TRBV6-1|.|.|TRBJ1-6
TGTGCCAGCAGTGAACCCTCCCGCTCCTATAATTCACCCCTCCACTTT
CASSEPSRSYNSPLHF
>TRBV5-4|.|TRBD2|TRBJ2-1
TGTGCCAGCAGCTTGGGACTAGCGGGAGGGGAGCAGTTCTTC
CASSLGLAGGEQFF
>TRBV29-1|few|.|TRBJ2-3
TGCAGCGTTGACTGGTCTAGCGGCACAGATACGCAGTATTTT
CSVDWSSGTDTQYF
>TRBV4-1|.|TRBD1|TRBJ1-4
TGCGCCAGCAGCCCCCAACAGGGGCAGGTCGGTGAAAAACTGTTTTTT
CASSPQQGQVGEKLFF
>TRBV28|.|TRBD1|TRBJ1-2
TGTGCCAGCAGCACCGGACAGGACTATGGCTACACCTTC
CASSTGQDYGYTF
>TRBV10-3|.|.|TRBJ2-5
TGTGCCATCTTAGGGAGGGGGGGACAGGAAGTACCTCAGAACCCGTACCAAGAGACCCAGTACTTC
CAILGRGGQEVPQNPYQETQYF
>TRBV28|.|TRBD2|TRBJ2-2
TGTGCCAGCAGTTTGGGGACTAGGACCGGGGAGCTGTTTTTT
CASSLGTRTGELFF
>TRBV7-9|once|TRBD1|TRBJ1-2
TGTGCCAGCAGCCCCACAGGGGGCGATGGCTATGGCTACACCTTC
CASSPTGGDGYGYTF
>TRBV10-3|.|TRBD1|TRBJ1-3
TGTGCCATCAGTAAGCGCGACAGGGCGACAAGGGGTGGAAACACCATATATTTT
CAISKRDRATRGGNTIYF
>TRBV5-1|.|TRBD1|TRBJ2-7
TGCGCCAGCAGCCCGACAGGGTCATCCTACGAGCAGTACTTC
CASSPTGSSYEQYF
>TRBV28|.|TRBD2|TRBJ2-1
TGTGCCAGCAGTCCCCCGGGACTAGCGGGAGGGCGGGATTGGCAGTTCTTC
CASSPPGLAGGRDWQFF
>TRBV9|.|TRBD1|TRBJ2-5
TGTGCCAGCAGCGCCCGTAGCGGGACAGGGGTCCAAGAGACCCAGTACTTC
CASSARSGTGVQETQYF
>TRBV10-3|.|.|TRBJ1-2
TGTGCCATCAGTGTTGGGGGGGAGGTTGGCTACACCTTC
CAISVGGEVGYTF
>TRBV28|.|TRBD2|TRBJ2-3
TGTGCCAGCAGTTTGTGGGCTAGCGGGAGGGCCTTAGATACGCAGTATTTT
CASSLWASGRALDTQYF
>TRBV20-1|.|.|TRBJ2-7
TGCAGTGCTAGTCCGACAAGAGTCTCCTACGAGCAGTACTTC
CSASPTRVSYEQYF
>TRBV19|.|.|TRBJ1-1
TGTGCCAGTAGTGATACAGGGAACACTGAAGCTTTCTTT
CASSDTGNTEAFF
>TRBV4-1|.|.|TRBJ2-1
TGCGCCAGCAGTCCTGGAGGTCGTGGGGAGCAGTTCTTC
CASSPGGRGEQFF
>TRBV6-5|.|TRBD1|TRBJ2-1
TGTGCCCTAATCCTTGGGACAGGGAGAAACAATGAGCAGTTCTTC
CALILGTGRNNEQFF
>TRBV3-1/TRBV3-2|.|TRBD1|TRBJ1-1
TGTGCCAGCAGCCAAGGCCAGGGGGTAGCTTTCTTT
CASSQGQGVAFF
>TRBV7-9|.|.|TRBJ2-7
TGTGCCAGCAGCTTAGGGGCTTCCCGCCACGAGCAGTACTTC
CASSLGASRHEQYF
>TRBV19|.|.|TRBJ1-4
TGTGCCAGTAAGCGACAGTTTAATGAAAAACTGTTTTTT
CASKRQFNEKLFF
>TRBV6-1|.|TRBD1|TRBJ1-4
TGTGCCAGCAGTGCAAGTTCCGGGACAGAATGGGAAAAACTGTTTTTT
CASSASSGTEWEKLFF
>TRBV9|.|.|TRBJ1-2
TGTGCCAGCAGCCAAGGGGAATTCTATGGCTACACCTTC
CASSQGEFYGYTF
>TRBV4-2|.|.|TRBJ1-4
TGTGCCAGCAGCCAAGTCCCGGGGATAGAAAAACTGTTTTTT
CASSQVPGIEKLFF
>TRBV18|.|TRBD1|TRBJ2-4
TGTGCCAGCTCACCACGGGACAGGGGGCCAAAAAACATTCAGTACTTC
CASSPRDRGPKNIQYF
>TRBV28|.|TRBD2|TRBJ2-3
TGTGCCAGCAGTCCCTTGGGAGGGAAGGGTGTAGATACGCAGTATTTT
CASSPLGGKGVDTQYF
>TRBV4-2|.|.|TRBJ2-7
TGTGCCAGCAGCCAAGAAAGACTAGCCTACGAGCAGTACTTC
CASSQERLAYEQYF
>TRBV7-2|.|TRBD2|TRBJ2-3
TGTGCCAGCAATTCCCCCAGAGGCCTAGCGGGAGTGTACGATACGCAGTATTTT
CASNSPRGLAGVYDTQYF
>TRBV28|.|.|TRBJ1-1
TGTGCCAGCAGTTTATGGCAGGGTCCCACTGAAGCTTTCTTT
CASSLWQGPTEAFF
>TRBV6-5|.|TRBD1|TRBJ1-1
TGTGCCACCCAGGGGGCTCGGACTGAAGCTTTCTTT
CATQGARTEAFF
>TRBV19|.|.|TRBJ1-6
TGTGCCAGTAGAGCCTACAGGACGAGTGATTCACCCCTCCACTTT
CASRAYRTSDSPLHF
>TRBV3-1/TRBV3-2|few|TRBD1|TRBJ1-2
TGTGCCAGCAGCCAAGATTTGACAGGGGGCAGCTATGGCTACACCTTC
CASSQDLTGGSYGYTF
>TRBV5-1|once|.|TRBJ1-1
TGCGCCAGCAGCCCGCCGGGGGGAAGGAACACTGAAGCTTTCTTT
CASSPPGGRNTEAFF
>TRBV6-5|.|.|TRBJ2-3
TGTGCCAGCAGTTTCCAGGGCCCGGCGGATACGCAGTATTTT
CASSFQGPADTQYF
>TRBV19|.|.|TRBJ1-5
TGTGCCAGTAGCGGGGGGGCTGGGGCTCAGCCCCAGCATTTT
CASSGGAGAQPQHF
>TRBV28|once|.|TRBJ1-1
TGTGCCAGCTCGTTCGTGGCCCCCACGGGAAACACTGAAGCTTTCTTT
CASSFVAPTGNTEAFF
>TRBV6-5|.|TRBD2|TRBJ2-5
TGTGCCAGCACTACGGGAGGGGAGACCCAGTACTTC
CASTTGGETQYF
>TRBV27|.|TRBD1|TRBJ1-1
TGTGCCAGCAGTGAACAGGGGGCCGGAACTGAAGCTTTCTTT
CASSEQGAGTEAFF
>TRBV11-3|.|TRBD2|TRBJ2-5
TGTGCCAGCAGCCAGATCTCCGGGACTAGCGGCCAAGAGACCCAGTACTTC
CASSQISGTSGQETQYF
>TRBV19|.|.|TRBJ1-4
TGTGCCAGTAGCCGAAACAGGGACATTAATGAAAAACTGTTTTTT
CASSRNRDINEKLFF
>TRBV2|.|TRBD1|TRBJ1-1
TGTGCCACCCCGACAGGGGGATTGTCTGAAGCTTTCTTT
CATPTGGLSEAFF
>TRBV19|.|TRBD2|TRBJ2-1
TGTGCCAGTACCATAAGGGTAGCGGGGTACAATGAGCAGTTCTTC
CASTIRVAGYNEQFF
>TRBV27|.|.|TRBJ1-3
TGTGCCAGCAGTCCTCTGACAGCTGGAAACACCATATATTTT
CASSPLTAGNTIYF
>TRBV12-3/TRBV12-4|.|.|TRBJ1-2
TGTGCCAGCAGTCAGGGAAACTATGGCTACACCTTC
CASSQGNYGYTF
>TRBV12-3/TRBV12-4|.|.|TRBJ2-1
TGTGCCAGCAGTTTTAGAGCCCATGAGCAGTTCTTC
CASSFRAHEQFF
>TRBV5-3|.|TRBD2|TRBJ2-7
TGTGCCAGAAGGGGGACTAGCGGGGTGCACGAGCAGTACTTC
CARRGTSGVHEQYF